There are a few counts of the clone carrying this TCR beta chain. Seattle-derived patients entered the study during active infection and were followed longitudinally. In the authors' methods: Reference gene primer amplification yielded estimated nucleated cell counts. This table comes from immunoSEQ multiplex PCR, and its TCRdb copy is limited to in-frame clones, with some not included. V, J and clone size reflect that table, while D and trimming were determined from the DNA. The sample includes roughly 58,000 clones, about 81% of them seen just once. These data come from a study of blood T cell repertoires in COVID-19. Study overall: Samples of COVID-19 (acute and convalescent) were obtained from the United States, Italy and Spain. T cells, B-cell-depleted T cells, or PBMCs provided the cDNA or gDNA that served as material.

V trimming: 6 bases; J trimming: 6 bases; junction bases outside the gene matches: 6. Germline loops: CDR1 MNHEY, CDR2 SMNVEV (reference sequence). CDR3 length: 14 residues. This receptor was identified in a man aged 55 to 69 with COVID-19, enrolled during active disease. The chain combines TRBV27 with TRBJ1-5; 9 bases align to TRBD1. Sequenced sample: peripheral blood. The CDR3 nucleotides are TGTGCCAGCAGAACCGGGACAGGGACTCAGCCCCAGCATTTT. This translates into CASRTGTGTQPQHF.